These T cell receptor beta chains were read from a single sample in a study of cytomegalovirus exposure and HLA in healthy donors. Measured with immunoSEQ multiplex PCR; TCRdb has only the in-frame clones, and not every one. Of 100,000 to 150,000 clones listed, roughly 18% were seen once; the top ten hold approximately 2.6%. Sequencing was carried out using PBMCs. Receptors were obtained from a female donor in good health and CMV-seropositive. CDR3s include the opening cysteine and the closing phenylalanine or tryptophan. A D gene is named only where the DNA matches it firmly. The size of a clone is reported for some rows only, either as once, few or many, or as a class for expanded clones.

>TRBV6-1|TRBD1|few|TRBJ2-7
TGTGCCAGCAGTGACCTAGGACAGGTTTCCTACGAGCAGTACTTC
CASSDLGQVSYEQYF
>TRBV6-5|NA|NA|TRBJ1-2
TGTGCCAGCAGTTACCGGGGGAGAGGAGGCTACACCTTC
CASSYRGRGGYTF
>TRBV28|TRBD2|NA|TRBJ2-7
TGTGCCAGCAGTAATCCGACTAGCGGGAGGGCCTACGAGCAGTACTTC
CASSNPTSGRAYEQYF
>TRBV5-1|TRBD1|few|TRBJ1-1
TGCGCCAGCAGCCCGGGGGACAGGGGAAGCACTGAAGCTTTCTTT
CASSPGDRGSTEAFF
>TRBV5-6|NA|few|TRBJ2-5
TGTGCCAGCAGCTGGCGGGCAGAAGAGACCCAGTACTTC
CASSWRAEETQYF
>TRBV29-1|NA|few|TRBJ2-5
TGCAGCGTTGATCCAGGGATCCAAGAGACCCAGTACTTC
CSVDPGIQETQYF
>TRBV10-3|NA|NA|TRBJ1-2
TGTGCCATCAGTCCATTGGGCCGGGGGGGCCATTCTAACTATGGCTACACCTTC
CAISPLGRGGHSNYGYTF
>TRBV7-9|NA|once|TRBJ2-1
TGTGCCAGCAGCTTATCGGGGGTTGAGCAGTTCTTC
CASSLSGVEQFF
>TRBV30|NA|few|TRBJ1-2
TGTGCCTGGAGTGCTACAGGGTTTGGCTATGGCTACACCTTC
CAWSATGFGYGYTF
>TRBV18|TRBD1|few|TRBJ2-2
TGTGCCAGCTCACGTCAGGGGGAACCCACCGGGGAGCTGTTTTTT
CASSRQGEPTGELFF
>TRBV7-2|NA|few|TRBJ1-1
TGTGCCAGCAGCTTATGGCAGGGGAACACTGAAGCTTTCTTT
CASSLWQGNTEAFF
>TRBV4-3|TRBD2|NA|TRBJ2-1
TGCGCCAGCAGCCAGCGGGGGATCCTCTACAATGAGCAGTTCTTC
CASSQRGILYNEQFF
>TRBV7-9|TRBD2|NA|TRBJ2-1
TGTGCCAGCAGCTTAGCACTAGCGGGGGACTCCTACAATGAGCAGTTCTTC
CASSLALAGDSYNEQFF
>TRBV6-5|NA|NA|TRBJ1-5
TGTGCCAGCAGTTACACCAGGGATCAGCCCCAGCATTTT
CASSYTRDQPQHF
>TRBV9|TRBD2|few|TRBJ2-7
TGTGCCAGCAGCGCGGGACTAGCGAGATCTTACGAGCAGTACTTC
CASSAGLARSYEQYF
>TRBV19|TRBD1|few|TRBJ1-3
TGTGCCAGTAGTATCGGACAGGGATCCTCTGGAAACACCATATATTTT
CASSIGQGSSGNTIYF
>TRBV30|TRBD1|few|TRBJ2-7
TGTGCCTGGAGTGGCTGGGACAGGGGCCACGAGCAGTACTTC
CAWSGWDRGHEQYF
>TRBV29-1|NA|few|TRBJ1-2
TGCAGCGTGGGGATTACTAAGGGGGTTAACTATGGCTACACCTTC
CSVGITKGVNYGYTF
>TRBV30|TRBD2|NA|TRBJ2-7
TGTGCCTGGAGCAAGGGTGCGGCGGGAGTGTACGAGCAGTACTTC
CAWSKGAAGVYEQYF
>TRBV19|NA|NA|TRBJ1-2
TGTGCCAGTAACCTCCAGGGGATCGTAGCCAATGGCTACACCTTC
CASNLQGIVANGYTF
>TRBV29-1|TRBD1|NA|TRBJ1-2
TGCAGCGTTGGGGACAGGGGTCTCTATGGCTACACCTTC
CSVGDRGLYGYTF
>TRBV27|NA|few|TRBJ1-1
TGTGCCAGCAGTTTGTCAGTTGGGAACACTGAAGCTTTCTTT
CASSLSVGNTEAFF
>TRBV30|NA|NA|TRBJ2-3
TGTGCCTGGAGTGTACAGGGGGGGGCGGATACGCAGTATTTT
CAWSVQGGADTQYF
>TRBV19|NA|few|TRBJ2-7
TGTGCCAGTAGTATATCGGCAGGGGGGCCCTACGAGCAGTACTTC
CASSISAGGPYEQYF
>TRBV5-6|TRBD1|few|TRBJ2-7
TGTGCCAGCAGTACAGGGGGCTTCGGCGAGCAGTACTTC
CASSTGGFGEQYF
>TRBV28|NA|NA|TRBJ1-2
TGTGCCAGCGGTGCTTTGACAGATGAAGGCTATGGCTACACCTTC
CASGALTDEGYGYTF
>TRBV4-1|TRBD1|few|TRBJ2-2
TGCGCCAGCAGCCGCTTACCGGGACAGGGGAACACCGGGGAGCTGTTTTTT
CASSRLPGQGNTGELFF
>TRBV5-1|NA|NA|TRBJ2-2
TGCGCCAGCAGCTTGCTAGGGGCGAACACCGGGGAGCTGTTTTTT
CASSLLGANTGELFF
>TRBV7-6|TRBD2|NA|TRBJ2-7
TGTGCCAGCAGCAGCGAGCCTGGGGGGAGGGGCGAGACCTACGAGCAGTACTTC
CASSSEPGGRGETYEQYF
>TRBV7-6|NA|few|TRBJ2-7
TGTGCCAGCAGCTTACCCCAGGCCGAGCAGTACTTC
CASSLPQAEQYF
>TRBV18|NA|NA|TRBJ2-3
TGTGCCAGCTCATACGGCAGGAGCACAGATACGCAGTATTTT
CASSYGRSTDTQYF
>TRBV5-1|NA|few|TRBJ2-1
TGCGCCAGCACCCTACAGAGGGGGAATGAGCAGTTCTTC
CASTLQRGNEQFF
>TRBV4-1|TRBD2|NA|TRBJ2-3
TGCGCCAGCAGCCAAGATTCGGTAGCGGGGGGCCGAGGGAAAGATACGCAGTATTTT
CASSQDSVAGGRGKDTQYF
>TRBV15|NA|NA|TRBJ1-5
TGTGCCACTGTACAGGGTGTTGGCAATCAGCCCCAGCATTTT
CATVQGVGNQPQHF
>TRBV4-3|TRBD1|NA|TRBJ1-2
TGCGCCAGCAGTCGCCTCACAGGGGTAAGGGAGCGGTATGGCTACACCTTC
CASSRLTGVRERYGYTF
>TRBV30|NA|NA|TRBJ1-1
TGTGCCTGGACAGGGATGAACACTGAAGCTTTCTTT
CAWTGMNTEAFF
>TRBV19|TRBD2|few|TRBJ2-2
TGTGCCAGTCGGAACCGAGCGGGAGTAACTTTAAGCACCGGGGAGCTGTTTTTT
CASRNRAGVTLSTGELFF
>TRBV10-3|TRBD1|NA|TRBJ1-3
TGTGCCATCAGGGCGACAGGGGGACGCTCTGGAAACACCATATATTTT
CAIRATGGRSGNTIYF
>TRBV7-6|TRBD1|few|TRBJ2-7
TGTGCCAGCAGCCCCGGGACAGGTCGCTACGAGCAGTACTTC
CASSPGTGRYEQYF
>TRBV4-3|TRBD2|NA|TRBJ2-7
TGCGCCAGCAGCCAAGTGTGGGCGGGAGAGGGCTACGAGCAGTACTTC
CASSQVWAGEGYEQYF
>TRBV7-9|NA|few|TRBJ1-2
TGTGCCAGCAGCCAGAATACAGGGAATGGTGGCTACACCTTC
CASSQNTGNGGYTF
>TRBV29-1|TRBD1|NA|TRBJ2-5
TGCAGCGCAAGGGACAGGGGTTCTCGGGAGACCCAGTACTTC
CSARDRGSRETQYF
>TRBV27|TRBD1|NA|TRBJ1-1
TGTGCCAGCAGTTCCGGGACAGGGGGCACTGAAGCTTTCTTT
CASSSGTGGTEAFF
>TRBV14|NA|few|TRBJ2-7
TGTGCCAGCAGCCGGAGGGTGTACGAGCAGTACTTC
CASSRRVYEQYF
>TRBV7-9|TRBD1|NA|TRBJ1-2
TGTGCCAGCAGCTTAGCCATACAGGGGCCGAAAGTCTATGGCTACACCTTC
CASSLAIQGPKVYGYTF
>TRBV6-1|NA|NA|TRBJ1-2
TGTGCCAGCAGTGAAGAAGCGGGGGACCACTATGGCTACACCTTC
CASSEEAGDHYGYTF
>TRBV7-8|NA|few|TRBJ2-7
TGTGCCAGCAGCTTATCCTTTTTCCCCATTCACGGGACCTACGAGCAGTACTTC
CASSLSFFPIHGTYEQYF
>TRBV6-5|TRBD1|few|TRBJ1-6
TGTGCCAGCAACCGGGACAGAGTTAATTCACCCCTCCACTTT
CASNRDRVNSPLHF
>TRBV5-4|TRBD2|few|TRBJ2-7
TGTGCCAGCAGCCCAAAGACTAGCGGGAGGATCTACGAGCAGTACTTC
CASSPKTSGRIYEQYF
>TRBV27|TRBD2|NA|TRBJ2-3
TGTGCCAGCAGTTTAAAGCGGGAGGGCCCAGATACGCAGTATTTT
CASSLKREGPDTQYF